Listed below are T cell receptor beta chains from one sample, sequenced in a study of blood T cell repertoires in COVID-19. The repertoire was sequenced with immunoSEQ multiplex PCR; TCRdb's copy has only in-frame clones and lacks some. Altogether roughly 26,000 clones are present, about 83% being singletons, with the ten largest covering approximately 24%. What was sequenced was peripheral blood. These receptors were collected from a human donor in a cohort sampled during active COVID-19. Each CDR3 is given with its conserved first and last residue. Fields, in order: D gene, V gene, clone size, J gene, CDR3 protein, CDR3 DNA. D genes are given only for firm matches. A row's size may be missing; if present it is once, few, many or a size class.

.,TRBV3-1/TRBV3-2,few,TRBJ2-7,CASSQGGAQYF,TGTGCCAGCAGCCAAGGGGGCGCGCAGTACTTC
.,TRBV25-1,.,TRBJ2-7,CASSWANSAYEQYF,TGTGCCAGCAGTTGGGCTAACTCTGCCTACGAGCAGTACTTC
.,TRBV19,.,TRBJ2-7,CASSIGGGIYEQYF,TGTGCCAGTAGTATCGGAGGAGGGATATACGAGCAGTACTTC
.,TRBV5-6,.,TRBJ1-1,CASSFGTYSEAFF,TGTGCCAGCAGCTTCGGCACATACAGTGAAGCTTTCTTT
TRBD2,TRBV3-1/TRBV3-2,.,TRBJ2-7,CASSQVSGSPPNEQYF,TGTGCCAGCAGCCAAGTTAGCGGGAGTCCGCCCAACGAGCAGTACTTC
TRBD1,TRBV9,.,TRBJ2-7,CASSAEYLTGGANDYEQYF,TGTGCCAGCAGCGCCGAATATTTGACAGGGGGCGCGAACGACTACGAGCAGTACTTC
TRBD2,TRBV30,.,TRBJ2-3,CAWSVLGIAGVDTQYF,TGTGCCTGGAGTGTACTAGGAATAGCGGGAGTAGATACGCAGTATTTT
.,TRBV4-3,.,TRBJ2-3,CASSPWTLSGSTDTQYF,TGCGCCAGCAGCCCCTGGACACTCAGCGGGAGCACAGATACGCAGTATTTT
TRBD1,TRBV7-9,few,TRBJ1-6,CASSRSTGVVYNSPLHF,TGTGCCAGCAGCCGAAGCACAGGGGTTGTCTATAATTCACCCCTCCACTTT
.,TRBV5-8,.,TRBJ2-7,CASSPSPLTDYEQYF,TGTGCCAGCAGCCCGAGCCCCCTGACAGACTACGAGCAGTACTTC
.,TRBV7-9,.,TRBJ1-1,CASSPLDSPQGPFF,TGTGCCAGCAGCCCCCTCGACAGTCCCCAAGGTCCTTTCTTT
TRBD1,TRBV24-1,.,TRBJ1-2,CATSDRQGGYTF,TGTGCCACCAGTGATCGACAGGGAGGCTACACCTTC
.,TRBV7-2,.,TRBJ1-1,CASSFVSSRSPAEAFF,TGTGCCAGCAGCTTCGTCTCATCGAGGTCCCCGGCGGAGGCTTTCTTT
TRBD2,TRBV11-3,.,TRBJ2-1,CASSMGLAQDNEQFF,TGTGCCAGCAGCATGGGACTAGCCCAAGACAATGAGCAGTTCTTC
.,TRBV7-2,.,TRBJ1-5,CASSLHPPGGGQPQHF,TGTGCCAGCAGCTTACATCCCCCGGGGGGCGGTCAGCCCCAGCATTTT
TRBD2,TRBV11-2,.,TRBJ2-1,CASSLDRTSGAPYNEQFF,TGTGCCAGCAGCTTAGATCGAACTAGCGGGGCTCCCTACAATGAGCAGTTCTTC
.,TRBV6-1,.,TRBJ2-1,CASSDPGLSLTKNEQFF,TGTGCCAGCAGTGACCCGGGACTTTCCCTTACCAAGAATGAGCAGTTCTTC